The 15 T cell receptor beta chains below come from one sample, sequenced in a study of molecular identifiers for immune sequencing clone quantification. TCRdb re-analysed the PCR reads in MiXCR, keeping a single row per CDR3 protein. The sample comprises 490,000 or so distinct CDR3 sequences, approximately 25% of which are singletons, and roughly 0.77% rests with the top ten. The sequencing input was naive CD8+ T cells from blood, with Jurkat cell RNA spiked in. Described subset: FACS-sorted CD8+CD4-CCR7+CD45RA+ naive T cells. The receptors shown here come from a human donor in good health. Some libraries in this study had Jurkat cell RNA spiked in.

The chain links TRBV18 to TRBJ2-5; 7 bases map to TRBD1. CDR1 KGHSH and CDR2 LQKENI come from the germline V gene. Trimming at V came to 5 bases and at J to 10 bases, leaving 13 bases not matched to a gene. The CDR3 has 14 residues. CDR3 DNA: TGTGCCAGCTCAGGGGACAGTGGAGTAATTATCCAGTACTTC. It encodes CASSGDSGVIIQYF.

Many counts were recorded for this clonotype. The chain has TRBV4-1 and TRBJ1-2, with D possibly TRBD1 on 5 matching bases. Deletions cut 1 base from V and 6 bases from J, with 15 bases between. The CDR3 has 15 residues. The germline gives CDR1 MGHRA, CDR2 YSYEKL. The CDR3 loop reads CASSQGPGPVNGYTF. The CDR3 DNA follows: TGCGCCAGCAGCCAAGGTCCGGGGCCGGTTAATGGCTACACCTTC.

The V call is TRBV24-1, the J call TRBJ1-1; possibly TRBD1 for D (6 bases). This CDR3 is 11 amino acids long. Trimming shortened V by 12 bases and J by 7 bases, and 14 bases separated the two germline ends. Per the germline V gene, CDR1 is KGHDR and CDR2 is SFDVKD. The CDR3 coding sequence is TGTGCCTCCATGGGGGCGAATGAAGCTTTCTTT. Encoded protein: CASMGANEAFF.

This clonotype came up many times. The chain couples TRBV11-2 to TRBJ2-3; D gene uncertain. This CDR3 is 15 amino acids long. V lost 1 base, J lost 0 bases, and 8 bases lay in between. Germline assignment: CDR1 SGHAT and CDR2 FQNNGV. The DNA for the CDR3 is TGTGCCAGCAGCTTAGGTGGAACTAGCACAGATACGCAGTATTTT. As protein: CASSLGGTSTDTQYF.

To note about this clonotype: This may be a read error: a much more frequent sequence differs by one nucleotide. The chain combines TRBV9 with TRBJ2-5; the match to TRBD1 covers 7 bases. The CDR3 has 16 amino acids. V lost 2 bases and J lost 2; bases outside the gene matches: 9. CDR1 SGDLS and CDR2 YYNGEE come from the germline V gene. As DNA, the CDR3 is TGTGCCAGCAGCGTGGACCACACGACAGGGCAAGAGACCCAGTACTTC. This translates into CASSVDHTTGQETQYF.

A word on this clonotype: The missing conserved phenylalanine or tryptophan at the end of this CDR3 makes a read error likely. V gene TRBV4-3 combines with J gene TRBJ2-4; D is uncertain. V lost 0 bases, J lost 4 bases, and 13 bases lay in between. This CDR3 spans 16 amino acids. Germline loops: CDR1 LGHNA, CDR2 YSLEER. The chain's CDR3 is CASSQERYEAKNIQYL. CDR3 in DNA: TGCGCCAGCAGCCAAGAGAGGTACGAAGCGAAAAACATTCAGTACCTC.

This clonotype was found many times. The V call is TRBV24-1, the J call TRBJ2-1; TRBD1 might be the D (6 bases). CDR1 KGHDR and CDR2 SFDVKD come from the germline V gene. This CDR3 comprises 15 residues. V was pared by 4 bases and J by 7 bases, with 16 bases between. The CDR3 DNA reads TGTGCCACCAGTGACCGTAGACAGGATTGGAATGAGCAGTTCTTC. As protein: CATSDRRQDWNEQFF.

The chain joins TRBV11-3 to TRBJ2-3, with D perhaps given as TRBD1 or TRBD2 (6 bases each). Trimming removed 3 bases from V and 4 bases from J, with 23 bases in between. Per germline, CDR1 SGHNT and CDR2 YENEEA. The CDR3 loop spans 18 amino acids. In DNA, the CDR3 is TGTGCCAGCAGCTTCCGAGCCAGTTCGACAGGAGGGGCAGATACGCAGTATTTT. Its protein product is CASSFRASSTGGADTQYF.

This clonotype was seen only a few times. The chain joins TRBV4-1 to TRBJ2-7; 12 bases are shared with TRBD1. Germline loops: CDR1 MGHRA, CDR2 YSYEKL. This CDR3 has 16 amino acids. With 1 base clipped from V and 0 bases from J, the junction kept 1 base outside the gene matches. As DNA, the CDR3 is TGCGCCAGCAGCCAAGGGGACAGGGGGCTCTCCTACGAGCAGTACTTC. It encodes CASSQGDRGLSYEQYF.

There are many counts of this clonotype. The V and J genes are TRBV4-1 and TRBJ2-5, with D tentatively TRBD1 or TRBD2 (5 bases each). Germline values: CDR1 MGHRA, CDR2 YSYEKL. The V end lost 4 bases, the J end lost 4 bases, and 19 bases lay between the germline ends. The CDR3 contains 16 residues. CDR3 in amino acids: CASSRTGTDPGETQYF. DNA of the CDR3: TGCGCCAGCAGCCGAACCGGGACGGACCCAGGAGAGACCCAGTACTTC.

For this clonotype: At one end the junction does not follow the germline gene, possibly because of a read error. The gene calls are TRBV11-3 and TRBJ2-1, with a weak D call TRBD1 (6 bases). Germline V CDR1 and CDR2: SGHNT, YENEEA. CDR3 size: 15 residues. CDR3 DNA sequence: TGTGCCAGCAGCTTAGTACAGGGCTTGGATAATGAGCAGTTATTC. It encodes CASSLVQGLDNEQLF. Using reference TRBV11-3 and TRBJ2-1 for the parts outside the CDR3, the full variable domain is EAGVVQSPRYKIIEKKQPVAFWCNPISGHNTLYWYLQNLGQGPELLIRYENEEAVDDSQLPKDRFSAERLKGVDSTLKIQPAELGDSAVYLCASSLVQGLDNEQLFGPGTRLTVL.

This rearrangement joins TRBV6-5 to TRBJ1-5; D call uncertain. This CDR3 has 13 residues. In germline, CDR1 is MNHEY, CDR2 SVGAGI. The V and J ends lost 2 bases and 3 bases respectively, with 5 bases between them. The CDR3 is CASSYDLNQPQHF. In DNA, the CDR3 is TGTGCCAGCAGTTACGACCTCAATCAGCCCCAGCATTTT.

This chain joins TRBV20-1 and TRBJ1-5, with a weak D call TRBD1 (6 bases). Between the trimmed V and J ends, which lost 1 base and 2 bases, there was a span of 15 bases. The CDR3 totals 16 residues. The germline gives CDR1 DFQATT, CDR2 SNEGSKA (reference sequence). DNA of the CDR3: TGCAGTGCTAGAGCGGGGGGGCCCGGGGGCAATCAGCCCCAGCATTTT. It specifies CSARAGGPGGNQPQHF.

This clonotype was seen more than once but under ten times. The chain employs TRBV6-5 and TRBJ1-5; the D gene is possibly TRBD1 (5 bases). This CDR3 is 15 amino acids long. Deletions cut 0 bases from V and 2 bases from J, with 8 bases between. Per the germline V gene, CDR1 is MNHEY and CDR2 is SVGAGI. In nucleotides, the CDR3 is TGTGCCAGCAGTTACTCTCAGGGCGGCAATCAGCCCCAGCATTTT. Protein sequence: CASSYSQGGNQPQHF.

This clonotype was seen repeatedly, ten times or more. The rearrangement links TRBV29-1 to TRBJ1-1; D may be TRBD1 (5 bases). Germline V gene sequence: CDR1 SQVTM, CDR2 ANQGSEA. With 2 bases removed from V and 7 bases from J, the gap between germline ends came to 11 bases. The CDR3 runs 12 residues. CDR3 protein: CSVERGSLEAFF. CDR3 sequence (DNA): TGCAGCGTTGAAAGGGGTAGTCTTGAAGCTTTCTTT.